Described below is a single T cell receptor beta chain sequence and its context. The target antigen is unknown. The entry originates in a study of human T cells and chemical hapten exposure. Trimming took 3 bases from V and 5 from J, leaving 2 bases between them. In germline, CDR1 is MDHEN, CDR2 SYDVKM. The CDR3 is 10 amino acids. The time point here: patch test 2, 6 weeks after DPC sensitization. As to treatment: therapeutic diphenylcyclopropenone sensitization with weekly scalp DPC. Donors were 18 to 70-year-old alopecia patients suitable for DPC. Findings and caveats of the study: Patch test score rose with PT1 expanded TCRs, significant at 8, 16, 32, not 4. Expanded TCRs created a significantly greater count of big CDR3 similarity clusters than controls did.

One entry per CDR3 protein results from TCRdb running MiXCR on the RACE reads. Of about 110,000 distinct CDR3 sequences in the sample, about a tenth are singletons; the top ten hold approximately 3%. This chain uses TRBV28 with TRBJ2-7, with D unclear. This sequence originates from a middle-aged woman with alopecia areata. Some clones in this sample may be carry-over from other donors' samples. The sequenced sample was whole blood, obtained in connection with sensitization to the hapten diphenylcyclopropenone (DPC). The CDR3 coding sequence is TGTGCCAGCAGTTTTAACGAGCAGTACTTC. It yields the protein CASSFNEQYF.